The T cell receptor (delta chain) described here comes from a study of gamma-delta T cells after stem cell transplantation. By share of the sample, this clone is medium-sized. The CDR3 length is 19 residues. Germline CDR1 GEAIGNYY, CDR2 EKD. V gave up 0 bases and J gave up 0 bases; unmatched junction bases: 3. TCRdb ran CATT on the RT-PCR reads. The repertoire consists of over 2,500 delta-chain clones, with less than 30% occurring once and the leading ten covering around 7.9%. This chain uses TRDV2 with TRDJ3, with 11 nucleotides matching TRDD3. The origin of this receptor is a human donor. It is not recorded whose cells these are; they may come from a transplant donor. The sample was gamma-delta T cells. The CDR3 region is CACDTVTGGYSWDTRQMFF. The CDR3 nucleotides are TGTGCCTGTGACACCGTAACTGGGGGATACTCCTGGGACACCCGACAGATGTTTTTC.